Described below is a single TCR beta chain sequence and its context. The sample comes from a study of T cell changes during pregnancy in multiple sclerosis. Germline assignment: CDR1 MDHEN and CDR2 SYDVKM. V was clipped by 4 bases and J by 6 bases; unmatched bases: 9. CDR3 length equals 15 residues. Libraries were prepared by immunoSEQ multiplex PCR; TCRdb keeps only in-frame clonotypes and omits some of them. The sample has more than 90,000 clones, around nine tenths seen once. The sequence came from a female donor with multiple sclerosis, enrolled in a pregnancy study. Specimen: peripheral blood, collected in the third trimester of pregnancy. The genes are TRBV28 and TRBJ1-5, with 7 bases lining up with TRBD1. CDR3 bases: TGTGCCAGCAGTTCCCAGGACAGGTCCGGTCAGCCCCAGCATTTT. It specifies CASSSQDRSGQPQHF. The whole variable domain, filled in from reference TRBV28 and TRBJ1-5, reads DVKVTQSSRYLVKRTGEKVFLECVQDMDHENMFWYRQDPGLGLRLIYFSYDVKMKEKGDIPEGYSVSREKKERFSLILESASTNQTSMYLCASSSQDRSGQPQHFGDGTRLSIL.